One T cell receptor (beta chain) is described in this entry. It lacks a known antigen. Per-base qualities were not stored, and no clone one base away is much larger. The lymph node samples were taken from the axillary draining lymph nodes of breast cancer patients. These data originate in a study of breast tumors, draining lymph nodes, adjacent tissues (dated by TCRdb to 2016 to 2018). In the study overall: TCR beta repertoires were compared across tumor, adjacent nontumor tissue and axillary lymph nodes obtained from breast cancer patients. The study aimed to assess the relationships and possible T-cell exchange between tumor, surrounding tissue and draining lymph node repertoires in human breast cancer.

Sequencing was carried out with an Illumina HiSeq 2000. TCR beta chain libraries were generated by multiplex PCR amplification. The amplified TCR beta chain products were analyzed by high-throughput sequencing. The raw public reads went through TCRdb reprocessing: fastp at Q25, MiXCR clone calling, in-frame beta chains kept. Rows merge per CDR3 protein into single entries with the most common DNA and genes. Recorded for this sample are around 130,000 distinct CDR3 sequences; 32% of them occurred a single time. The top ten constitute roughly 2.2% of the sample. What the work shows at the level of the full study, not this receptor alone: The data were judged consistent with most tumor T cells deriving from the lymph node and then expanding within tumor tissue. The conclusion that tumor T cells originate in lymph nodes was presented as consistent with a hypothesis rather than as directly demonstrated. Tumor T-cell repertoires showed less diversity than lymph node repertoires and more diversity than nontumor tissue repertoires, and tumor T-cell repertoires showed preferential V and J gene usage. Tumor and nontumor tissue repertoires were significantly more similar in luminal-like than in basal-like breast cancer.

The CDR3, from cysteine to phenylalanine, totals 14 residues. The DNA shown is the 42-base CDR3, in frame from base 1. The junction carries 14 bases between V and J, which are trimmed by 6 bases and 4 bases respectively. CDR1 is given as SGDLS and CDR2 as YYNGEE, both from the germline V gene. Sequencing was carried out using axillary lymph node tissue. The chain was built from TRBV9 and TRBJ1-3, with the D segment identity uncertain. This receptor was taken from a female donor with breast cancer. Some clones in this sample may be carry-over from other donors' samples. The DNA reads TGTGCCAGCACGAGACTAGCGGACGGAAACACCATATATTTT. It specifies CASTRLADGNTIYF.